Presented here are 2 T cell receptor beta chains from one specimen sequenced in a study of post-analysis software for immune sequencing data. Study results and limitations: With TRBV5-6, TRBV5-1 and TRBV20-1 included, about five TRBV segments were more frequent in patients than in controls.

For these TCRs, the target antigens are not known. TCR beta cDNA libraries included unique molecular identifiers. Each CDR3 protein gets one entry after TCRdb re-called the PCR reads with MiXCR. Of about 540,000 distinct CDR3 sequences listed, around 31% are singletons. Specimen: blood. These receptors were taken from a girl aged 2 to 17 with multiple sclerosis.

This clonotype was detected a few times. The chain has TRBV12-3 or TRBV12-4 and TRBJ2-4; TRBD2 aligns across 7 bases. The CDR3 has 12 residues. V lost 6 bases, J lost 9 bases, and 5 bases stayed unmatched. The CDR3 here is CASRVGGGIQYF. CDR3 in DNA: TGTGCCAGCAGGGTCGGCGGGGGCATTCAGTACTTC.

There are a few counts of this clonotype. The chain links TRBV20-1 to TRBJ1-1; D remains unclear. With 0 bases removed from V and 5 bases from J, the gap between germline ends came to 7 bases. Germline lookup yields CDR1 DFQATT and CDR2 SNEGSKA (reference sequence). The CDR3 length is 12 residues. The CDR3 protein is CSARDRGTEAFF. The CDR3 nucleotides read TGCAGTGCTAGAGATCGGGGTACTGAAGCTTTCTTT.